This T cell receptor beta chain was sequenced during a study of early T cells in non-severe SARS-CoV-2 infection. Study information: Chains were not paired, and sequencing was done on bulk RNA from unsorted whole blood.

The table lists this clonotype with many counts. The CDR3 runs 13 residues. Per the germline V gene, CDR1 is MNHEY and CDR2 is SVGAGI. Between the trimmed V and J ends, which lost 1 base and 4 bases, there was a span of 7 bases. Each single cDNA molecule received a unique molecular identifier. MiXCR was run by TCRdb on the 5' RACE reads, yielding one entry per CDR3 protein. The table records about 83,000 distinct CDR3 sequences, around 13% of them present only once. The V and J genes are TRBV6-5 and TRBJ1-1; tentatively, D is TRBD1 (5 bases). The sequencing input was whole blood. The sequence was collected from an adult who was a healthcare worker with PCR-confirmed SARS-CoV-2 infection or an uninfected control (not recorded which). The DNA of the CDR3 is TGTGCCAGCAGTTACTTCGACAGCACTGAAGCTTTCTTT. The encoded protein is CASSYFDSTEAFF.